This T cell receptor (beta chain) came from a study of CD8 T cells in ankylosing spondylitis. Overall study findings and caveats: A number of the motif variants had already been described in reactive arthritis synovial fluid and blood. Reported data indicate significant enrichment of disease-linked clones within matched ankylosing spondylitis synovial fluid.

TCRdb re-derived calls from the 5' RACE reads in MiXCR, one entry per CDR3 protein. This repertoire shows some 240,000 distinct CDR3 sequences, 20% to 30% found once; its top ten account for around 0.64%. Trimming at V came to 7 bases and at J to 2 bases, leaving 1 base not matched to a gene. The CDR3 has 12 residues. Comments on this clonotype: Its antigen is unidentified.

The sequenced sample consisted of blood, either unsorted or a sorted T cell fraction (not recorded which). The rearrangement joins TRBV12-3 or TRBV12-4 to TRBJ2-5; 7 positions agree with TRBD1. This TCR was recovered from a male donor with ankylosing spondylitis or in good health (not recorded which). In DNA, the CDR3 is TGTGCCAGCAAACAGGGGCAAGAGACCCAGTACTTC. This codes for CASKQGQETQYF.